The clone carrying this TCR beta chain was counted a single time. The target antigen is unknown. The CDR3 runs to 13 residues. The V end was cut by 7 bases, the J end by 0 bases, with 9 bases between. Germline CDR1 is SGHTA and CDR2 is FQGNSA. Some clones are missing from TCRdb's copy, which holds only in-frame ones; the method was immunoSEQ multiplex PCR. Counted here are a few hundred thousand clones, approximately 90% occurring once; the ten biggest clones make up 3.6%. These data belong to a study of Ad26.COV2.S vaccination and SARS-CoV-2 variants. For the study at large: This donor came from the COV1001 trial of Ad26.COV2.S. Intramuscular Ad26.COV2.S at 5x10^10 or 1x10^11 viral particles. General study points: Greater spike-specific TCR breadth was seen in vaccine recipients than in placebo recipients. Reports say spike-specific CD8+ and CD4+ T cell responses covered substantial breadth after vaccination.

Specified treatment: 19 received Ad26.COV2.S at low or high dose, single or two shots; roughly five received placebo; per-sample allocation not given. Collection of samples fell on day 63 after the first vaccine or placebo injection. This clonotype originated in a person between 18 and 65 years old who received the Ad26.COV2.S COVID-19 vaccine or a placebo. This specimen consisted of peripheral blood, obtained in a trial of Ad26.COV2.S vaccine versus placebo. This chain uses TRBV7-2 with TRBJ1-1; D not resolved. The CDR3 protein is CASTLGMNTEAFF. For the CDR3, the DNA is TGTGCCAGCACCCTAGGGATGAACACTGAAGCTTTCTTT. Drawing the rest from reference TRBV7-2 and TRBJ1-1, the complete variable domain is GAGVSQSPSNKVTEKGKDVELRCDPISGHTALYWYRQSLGQGLEFLIYFQGNSAPDKSGLPSDRFSAERTGGSVSTLTIQRTQQEDSAVYLCASTLGMNTEAFFGQGTRLTVV.